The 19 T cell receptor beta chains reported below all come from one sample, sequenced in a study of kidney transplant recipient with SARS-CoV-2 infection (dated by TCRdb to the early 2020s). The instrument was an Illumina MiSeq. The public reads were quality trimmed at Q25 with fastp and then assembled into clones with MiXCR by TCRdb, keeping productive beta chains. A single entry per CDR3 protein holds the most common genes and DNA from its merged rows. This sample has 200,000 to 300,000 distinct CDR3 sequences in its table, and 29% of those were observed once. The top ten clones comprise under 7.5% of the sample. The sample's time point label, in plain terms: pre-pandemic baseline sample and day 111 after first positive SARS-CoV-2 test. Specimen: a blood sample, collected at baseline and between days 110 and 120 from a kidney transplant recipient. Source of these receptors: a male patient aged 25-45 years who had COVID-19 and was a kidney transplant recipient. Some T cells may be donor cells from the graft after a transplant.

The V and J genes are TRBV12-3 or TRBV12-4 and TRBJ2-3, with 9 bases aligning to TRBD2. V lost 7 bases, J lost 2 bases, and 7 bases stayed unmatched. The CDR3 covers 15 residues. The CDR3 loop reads CASKPRTSVTDTQYF. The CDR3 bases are TGTGCCAGCAAACCGAGGACTAGCGTCACAGATACGCAGTATTTT.

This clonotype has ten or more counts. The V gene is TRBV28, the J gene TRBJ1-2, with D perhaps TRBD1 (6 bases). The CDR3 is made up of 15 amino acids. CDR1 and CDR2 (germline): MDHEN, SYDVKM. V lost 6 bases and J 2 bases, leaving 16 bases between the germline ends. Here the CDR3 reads CASRPQGIRNYGYTF. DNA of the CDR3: TGTGCCAGCAGACCACAGGGAATCCGGAACTATGGCTACACCTTC.

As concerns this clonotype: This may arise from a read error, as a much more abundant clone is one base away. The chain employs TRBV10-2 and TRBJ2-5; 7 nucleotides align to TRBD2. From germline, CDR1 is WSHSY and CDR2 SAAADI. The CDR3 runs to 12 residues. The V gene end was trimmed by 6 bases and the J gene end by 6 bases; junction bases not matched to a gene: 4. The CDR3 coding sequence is TGCGCCAGCAGCAGCGGGACTAAGACCCAGTACTTC. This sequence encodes CASSSGTKTQYF.

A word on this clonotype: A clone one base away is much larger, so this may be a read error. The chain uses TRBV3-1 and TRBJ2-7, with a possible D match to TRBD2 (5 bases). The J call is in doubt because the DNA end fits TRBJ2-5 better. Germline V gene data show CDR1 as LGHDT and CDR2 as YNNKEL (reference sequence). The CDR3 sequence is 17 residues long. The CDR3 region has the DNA TGTGCCAGCAGCGCGGAGGCTCCCACTTCTTTCTCTGAGACCCAGTACTTC. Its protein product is CASSAEAPTSFSETQYF.

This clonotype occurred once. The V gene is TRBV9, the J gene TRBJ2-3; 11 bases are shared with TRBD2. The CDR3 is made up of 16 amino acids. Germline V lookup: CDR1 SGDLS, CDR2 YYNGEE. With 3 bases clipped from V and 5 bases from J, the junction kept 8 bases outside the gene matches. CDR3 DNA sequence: TGTGCCAGCAGCGCTGTTAGCGGGGGGGGAGTAGATACGCAGTATTTT. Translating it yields CASSAVSGGGVDTQYF.

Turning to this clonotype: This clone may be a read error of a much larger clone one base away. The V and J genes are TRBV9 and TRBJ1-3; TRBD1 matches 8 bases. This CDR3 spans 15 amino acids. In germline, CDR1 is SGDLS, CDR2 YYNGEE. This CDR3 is CVSSVGTGGGNTIYF. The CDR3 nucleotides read TGTGTCAGCAGCGTAGGTACAGGGGGTGGAAACACCATATATTTT.

The CDR3: CASSLGRDTEFF. The CDR3 region has the DNA TGTGCCAGCAGCTTAGGTAGGGACACGGAGTTCTTC. This chain joins TRBV7-9 and TRBJ2-1; D is perhaps TRBD1 (6 bases). V gave up 1 base and J gave up 14 bases, with 12 bases separating them. This CDR3 comprises 12 residues. The V gene's germline CDR1 is SEHNR and CDR2 FQNEAQ (reference sequence).

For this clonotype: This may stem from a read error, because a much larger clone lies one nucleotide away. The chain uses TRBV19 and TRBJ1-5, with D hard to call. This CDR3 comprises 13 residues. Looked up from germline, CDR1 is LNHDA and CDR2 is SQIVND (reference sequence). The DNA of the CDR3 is TGTGCCGGTAGTCCCCAAAAAAATCAGCCCCAGCATTTT. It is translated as CAGSPQKNQPQHF.

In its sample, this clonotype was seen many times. CDR3: CASEVHNSRKTYGYTF. The DNA for the CDR3 is TGTGCCAGCGAGGTCCACAATAGTCGAAAGACCTATGGCTACACCTTC. This chain connects TRBV5-6 to TRBJ1-2; D not resolved. Germline CDR1 and CDR2: SGHDT and YYEEEE. V lost 7 bases to trimming and J lost 4 bases, with 23 bases between them. CDR3 length equals 16 residues.

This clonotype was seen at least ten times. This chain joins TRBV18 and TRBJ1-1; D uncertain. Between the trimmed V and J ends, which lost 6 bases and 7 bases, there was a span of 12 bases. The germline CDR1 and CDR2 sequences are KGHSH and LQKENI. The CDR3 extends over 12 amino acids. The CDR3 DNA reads TGTGCCAGCTCCGGAGCCCCCCGTGAAGCTTTCTTT. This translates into CASSGAPREAFF.

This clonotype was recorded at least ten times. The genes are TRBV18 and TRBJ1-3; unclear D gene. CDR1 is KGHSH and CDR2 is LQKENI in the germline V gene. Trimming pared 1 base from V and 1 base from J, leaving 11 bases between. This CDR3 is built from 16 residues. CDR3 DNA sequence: TGTGCCAGCTCACCACTAGTTGCCGATTCTGGAAACACCATATATTTT. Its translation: CASSPLVADSGNTIYF.

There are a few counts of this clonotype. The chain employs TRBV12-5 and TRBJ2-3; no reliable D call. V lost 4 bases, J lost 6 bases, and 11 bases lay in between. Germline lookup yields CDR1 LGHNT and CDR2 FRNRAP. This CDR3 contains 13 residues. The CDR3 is CASGSTLADTQYF. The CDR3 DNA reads TGTGCTAGTGGTTCGACCCTCGCGGATACGCAGTATTTT.

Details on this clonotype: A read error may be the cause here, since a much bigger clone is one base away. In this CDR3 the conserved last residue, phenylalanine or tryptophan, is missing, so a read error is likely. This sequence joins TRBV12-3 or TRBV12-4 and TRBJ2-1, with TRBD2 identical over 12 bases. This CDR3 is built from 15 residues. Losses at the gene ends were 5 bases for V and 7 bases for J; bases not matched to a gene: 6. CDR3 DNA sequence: TGTGCCAGCAGTGGTCTAGCGGGAGGGCCAAATGAGCAGTTCTTA. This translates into CASSGLAGGPNEQFL.

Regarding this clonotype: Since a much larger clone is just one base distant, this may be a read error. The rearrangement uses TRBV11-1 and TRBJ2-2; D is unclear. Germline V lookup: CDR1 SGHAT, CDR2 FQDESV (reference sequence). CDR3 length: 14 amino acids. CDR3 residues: CTSKAWGNTGELFF. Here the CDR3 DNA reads TGTACCAGCAAAGCGTGGGGAAACACCGGGGAGCTGTTTTTT.

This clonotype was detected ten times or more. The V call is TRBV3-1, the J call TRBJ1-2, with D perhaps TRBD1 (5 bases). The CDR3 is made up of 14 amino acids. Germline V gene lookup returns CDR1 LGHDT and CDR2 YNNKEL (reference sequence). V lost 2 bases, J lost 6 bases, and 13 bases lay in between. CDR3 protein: CASSQLGGADGYTF. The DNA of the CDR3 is TGTGCCAGCAGCCAACTAGGTGGGGCCGATGGCTACACCTTC.

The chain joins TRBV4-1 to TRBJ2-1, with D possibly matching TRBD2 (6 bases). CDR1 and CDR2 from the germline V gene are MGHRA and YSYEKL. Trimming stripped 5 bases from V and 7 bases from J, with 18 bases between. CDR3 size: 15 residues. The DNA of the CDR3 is TGCGCCAGCAGCAACATAGGGGAGGTAACGAATGAGCAGTTCTTC. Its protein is CASSNIGEVTNEQFF.

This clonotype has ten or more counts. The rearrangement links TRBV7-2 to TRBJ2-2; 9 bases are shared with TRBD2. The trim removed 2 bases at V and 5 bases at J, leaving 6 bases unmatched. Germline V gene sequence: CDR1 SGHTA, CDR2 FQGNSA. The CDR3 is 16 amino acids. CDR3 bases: TGTGCCAGCAGCTTACGCGGGGGGGGCCGGACCGGGGAGCTGTTTTTT. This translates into CASSLRGGGRTGELFF.

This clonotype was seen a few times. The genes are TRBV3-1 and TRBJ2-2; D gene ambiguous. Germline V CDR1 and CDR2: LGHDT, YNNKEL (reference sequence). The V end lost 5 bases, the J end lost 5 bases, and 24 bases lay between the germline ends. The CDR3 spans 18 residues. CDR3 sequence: CASSMSCPISGLTGELFF. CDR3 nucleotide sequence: TGTGCCAGCAGCATGAGCTGTCCCATTTCAGGCTTGACCGGGGAGCTGTTTTTT.

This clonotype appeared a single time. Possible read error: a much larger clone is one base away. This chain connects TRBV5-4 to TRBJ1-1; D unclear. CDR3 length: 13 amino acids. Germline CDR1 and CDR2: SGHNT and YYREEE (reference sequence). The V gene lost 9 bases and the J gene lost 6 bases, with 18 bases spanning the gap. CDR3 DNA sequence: TGTGCCACCCACGTTGGCCTCGATTCTGAAGCTTTCTTT. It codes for CATHVGLDSEAFF.